These T cell receptor beta chains were read from a single sample in a study of vaccination effects on CD4 cells after COVID-19. Some clones are missing from TCRdb's copy, which holds only in-frame ones; the method was immunoSEQ multiplex PCR. The profile shows tens of thousands of clones, around three quarters of them singletons. Antigens of these TCRs are unknown. Sequencing was performed on CD4+ T cells from PBMCs cultured with HCoV-NL63 spike peptides, taken before COVID-19 vaccination. The receptors originated from a human donor who received a COVID-19 vaccine. The CDR3 runs from the conserved cysteine through the conserved F or W. The order of the fields is J gene, clone size, V gene, CDR3 protein. The size of a clone is reported for some rows only, either as once, few or many, or as a class for expanded clones.

J gene: TRBJ1-2
clone size: NA
V gene: TRBV2
CDR3 protein: CASSEFGVEGYGYTF

J gene: TRBJ2-1
clone size: NA
V gene: TRBV6-4
CDR3 protein: CASSERLAGGGGYGNEQFF

J gene: TRBJ2-5
clone size: NA
V gene: TRBV27
CDR3 protein: CASAFTSAGRETQYF

J gene: TRBJ2-7
clone size: NA
V gene: TRBV27
CDR3 protein: CASSLVPSGAYEQYF

J gene: TRBJ1-1
clone size: NA
V gene: TRBV29-1
CDR3 protein: CSAREGQNTEAFF

J gene: TRBJ1-2
clone size: NA
V gene: TRBV6-5
CDR3 protein: CASSQLAEVYGYTF

J gene: TRBJ2-2
clone size: NA
V gene: TRBV24-1
CDR3 protein: CATGTSSNTGELFF

J gene: TRBJ1-4
clone size: once
V gene: TRBV3-1/TRBV3-2
CDR3 protein: CASSNRDLFNEKLFF

J gene: TRBJ2-7
clone size: NA
V gene: TRBV7-8
CDR3 protein: CASSISGGSYEQYF

J gene: TRBJ2-7
clone size: NA
V gene: TRBV3-1/TRBV3-2
CDR3 protein: CASSQGSRGSYEQYF

J gene: TRBJ1-1
clone size: NA
V gene: TRBV7-2
CDR3 protein: CASSPVDRGATEAFF

J gene: TRBJ2-7
clone size: NA
V gene: TRBV6-5
CDR3 protein: CASTRTTIIGEQYF

J gene: TRBJ2-1
clone size: NA
V gene: TRBV3-1/TRBV3-2
CDR3 protein: CASSPDYVSYNEQFF

J gene: TRBJ1-4
clone size: few
V gene: TRBV12-2
CDR3 protein: CASLGGEKLFF

J gene: TRBJ2-1
clone size: NA
V gene: TRBV5-1
CDR3 protein: CASSGRGLGDNEQFF

J gene: TRBJ2-1
clone size: few
V gene: TRBV19
CDR3 protein: CASTIGEYRGSYNEQFF

J gene: TRBJ2-1
clone size: NA
V gene: TRBV5-8
CDR3 protein: CASRQDSRGIRQFF

J gene: TRBJ1-3
clone size: NA
V gene: TRBV9
CDR3 protein: CASTAGGPSGNTIYF

J gene: TRBJ1-2
clone size: few
V gene: TRBV5-1
CDR3 protein: CASSLVDGYGYTF

J gene: TRBJ1-1
clone size: NA
V gene: TRBV6-6
CDR3 protein: CASSYSGGTEAFF

J gene: TRBJ2-5
clone size: few
V gene: TRBV13
CDR3 protein: CASSFGTGAIQETQYF

J gene: TRBJ1-1
clone size: NA
V gene: TRBV5-1
CDR3 protein: CASSIQGGGTEAFF

J gene: TRBJ1-3
clone size: NA
V gene: TRBV5-4
CDR3 protein: CASSFWGDTIYF

J gene: TRBJ2-1
clone size: NA
V gene: TRBV11-3
CDR3 protein: CASSLGGGAYNEQFF

J gene: TRBJ1-1
clone size: few
V gene: TRBV7-2
CDR3 protein: CASSLVLMNTEAFF

J gene: TRBJ1-1
clone size: NA
V gene: TRBV20-1
CDR3 protein: CSASERGMNTEAFF

J gene: TRBJ2-7
clone size: NA
V gene: TRBV29-1
CDR3 protein: CSVEGTSGPYEQYF

J gene: TRBJ1-4
clone size: NA
V gene: TRBV2
CDR3 protein: CASLGPNEKLFF

J gene: TRBJ1-1
clone size: NA
V gene: TRBV7-9
CDR3 protein: CASRIEAPRAFF

J gene: TRBJ2-1
clone size: NA
V gene: TRBV6-5
CDR3 protein: CASSLLAGGYNEQFF

J gene: TRBJ2-7
clone size: NA
V gene: TRBV6-2/TRBV6-3
CDR3 protein: CASSRGTSGRGAEQYF

J gene: TRBJ2-5
clone size: NA
V gene: TRBV15
CDR3 protein: CATSRDLETQYF

J gene: TRBJ2-7
clone size: few
V gene: TRBV10-3
CDR3 protein: CAISDPGTGGSYEQYF